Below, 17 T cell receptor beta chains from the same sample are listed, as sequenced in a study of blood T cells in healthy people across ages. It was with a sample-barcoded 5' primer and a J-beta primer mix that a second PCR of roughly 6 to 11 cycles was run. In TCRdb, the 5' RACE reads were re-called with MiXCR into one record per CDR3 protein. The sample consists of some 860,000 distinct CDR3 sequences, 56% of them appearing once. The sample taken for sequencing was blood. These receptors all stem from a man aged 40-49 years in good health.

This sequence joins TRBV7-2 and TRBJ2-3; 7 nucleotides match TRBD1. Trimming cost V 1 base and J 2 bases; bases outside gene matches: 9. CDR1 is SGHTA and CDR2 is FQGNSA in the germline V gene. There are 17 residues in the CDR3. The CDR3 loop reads CASSLGLPGQPTDTQYF. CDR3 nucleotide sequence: TGTGCCAGCAGCTTAGGCTTACCGGGACAGCCCACAGATACGCAGTATTTT.

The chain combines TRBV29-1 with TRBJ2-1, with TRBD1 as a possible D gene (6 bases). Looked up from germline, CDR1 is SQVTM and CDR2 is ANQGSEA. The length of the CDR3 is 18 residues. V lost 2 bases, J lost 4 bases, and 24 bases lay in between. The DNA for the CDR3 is TGCAGCGTTGAAATCCGACGGCTAGTTCTGACAGGTTACAATGAGCAGTTCTTC. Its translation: CSVEIRRLVLTGYNEQFF.

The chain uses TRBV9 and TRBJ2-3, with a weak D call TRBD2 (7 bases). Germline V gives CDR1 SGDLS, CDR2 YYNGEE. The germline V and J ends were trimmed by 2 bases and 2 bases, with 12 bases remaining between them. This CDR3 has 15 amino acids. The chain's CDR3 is CASSVMGGLTDTQYF. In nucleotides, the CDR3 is TGTGCCAGCAGCGTTATGGGGGGGCTCACAGATACGCAGTATTTT.

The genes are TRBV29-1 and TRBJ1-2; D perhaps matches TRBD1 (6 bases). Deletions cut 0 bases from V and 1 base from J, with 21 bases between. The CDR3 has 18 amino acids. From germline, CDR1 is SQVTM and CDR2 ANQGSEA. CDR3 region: CSVEDLIRTDQINYGYTF. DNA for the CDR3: TGCAGCGTTGAAGACCTGATACGGACAGACCAAATTAACTATGGCTACACCTTC.

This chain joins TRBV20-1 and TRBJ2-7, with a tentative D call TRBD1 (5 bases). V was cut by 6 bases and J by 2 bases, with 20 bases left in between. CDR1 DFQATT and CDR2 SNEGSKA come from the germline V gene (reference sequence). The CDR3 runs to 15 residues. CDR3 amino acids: CSAPLGSPGTYEQYF. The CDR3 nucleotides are TGCAGTGCCCCTTTGGGATCCCCAGGGACCTACGAGCAGTACTTC.

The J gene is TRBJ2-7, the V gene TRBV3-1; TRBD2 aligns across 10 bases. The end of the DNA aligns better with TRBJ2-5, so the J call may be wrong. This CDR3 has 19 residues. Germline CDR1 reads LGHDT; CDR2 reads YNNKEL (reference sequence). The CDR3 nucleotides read TGTGCCAGCAGCCAAGCGTCACTAGCGGGACCTAAATTCCAAGAGACCCAGTACTTC. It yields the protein CASSQASLAGPKFQETQYF.

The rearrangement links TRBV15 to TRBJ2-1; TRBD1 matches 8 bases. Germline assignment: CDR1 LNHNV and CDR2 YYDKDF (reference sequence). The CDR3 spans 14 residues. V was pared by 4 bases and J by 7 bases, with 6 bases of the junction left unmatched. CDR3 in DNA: TGTGCCACCAGCACAGGGGGCGGACTAAATGAGCAGTTCTTC. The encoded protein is CATSTGGGLNEQFF.

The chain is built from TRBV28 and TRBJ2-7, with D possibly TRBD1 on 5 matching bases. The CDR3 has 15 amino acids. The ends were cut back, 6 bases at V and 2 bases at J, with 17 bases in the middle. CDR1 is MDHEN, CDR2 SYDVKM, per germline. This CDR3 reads CASSFPPTGTYEQYF. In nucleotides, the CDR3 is TGTGCCAGCAGCTTTCCCCCAACAGGTACCTACGAGCAGTACTTC.

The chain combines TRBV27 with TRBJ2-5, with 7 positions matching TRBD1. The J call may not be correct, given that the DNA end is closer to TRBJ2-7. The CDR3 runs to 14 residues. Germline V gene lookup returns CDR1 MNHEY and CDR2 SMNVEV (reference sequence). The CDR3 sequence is CASSTPGQLSEQYF. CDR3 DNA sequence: TGTGCCAGCAGTACTCCGGGACAGCTCTCCGAGCAGTACTTC.

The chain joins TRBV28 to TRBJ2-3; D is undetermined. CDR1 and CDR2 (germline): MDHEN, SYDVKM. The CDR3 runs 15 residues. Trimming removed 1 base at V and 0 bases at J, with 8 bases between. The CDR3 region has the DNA TGTGCCAGCAGTTTATTAAAGACTAGCACAGATACGCAGTATTTT. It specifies CASSLLKTSTDTQYF.

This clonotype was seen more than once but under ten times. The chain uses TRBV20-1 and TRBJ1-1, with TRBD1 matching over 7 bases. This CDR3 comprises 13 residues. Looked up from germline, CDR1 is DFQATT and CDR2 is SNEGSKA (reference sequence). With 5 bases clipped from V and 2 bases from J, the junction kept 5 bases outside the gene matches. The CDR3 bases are TGCAGTGCTTTGGGACAGCTAAACACTGAAGCTTTCTTT. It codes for CSALGQLNTEAFF.

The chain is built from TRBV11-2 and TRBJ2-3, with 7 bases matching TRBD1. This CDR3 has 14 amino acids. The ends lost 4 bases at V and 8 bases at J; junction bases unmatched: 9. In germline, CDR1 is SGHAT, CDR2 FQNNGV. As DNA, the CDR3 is TGTGCCAGCAGCTCCCGGACAGGCTCGGGTACGCAGTATTTT. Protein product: CASSSRTGSGTQYF. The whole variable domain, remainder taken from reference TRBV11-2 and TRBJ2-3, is EAGVAQSPRYKIIEKRQSVAFWCNPISGHATLYWYQQILGQGPKLLIQFQNNGVVDDSQLPKDRFSAERLKGVDSTLKIQPAKLEDSAVYLCASSSRTGSGTQYFGPGTRLTVL.

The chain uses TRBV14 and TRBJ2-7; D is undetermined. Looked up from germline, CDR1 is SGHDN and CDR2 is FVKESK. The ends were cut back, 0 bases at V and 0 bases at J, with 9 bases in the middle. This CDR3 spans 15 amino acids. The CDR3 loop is CASSQDIGSSYEQYF. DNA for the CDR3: TGTGCCAGCAGCCAAGATATCGGAAGCTCCTACGAGCAGTACTTC.

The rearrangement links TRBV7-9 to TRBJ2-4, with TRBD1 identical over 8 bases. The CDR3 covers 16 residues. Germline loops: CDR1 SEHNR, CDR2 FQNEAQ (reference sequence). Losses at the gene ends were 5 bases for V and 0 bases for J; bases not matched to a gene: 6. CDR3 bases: TGTGCCAGCAGCCCTGGACAGGGCATAGCCAAAAACATTCAGTACTTC. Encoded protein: CASSPGQGIAKNIQYF.

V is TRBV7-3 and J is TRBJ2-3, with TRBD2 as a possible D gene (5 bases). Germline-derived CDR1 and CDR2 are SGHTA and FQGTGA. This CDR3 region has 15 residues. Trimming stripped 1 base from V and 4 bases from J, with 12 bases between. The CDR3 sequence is CASSLIAGNADTQYF. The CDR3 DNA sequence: TGTGCCAGCAGCTTAATTGCGGGTAACGCAGATACGCAGTATTTT.

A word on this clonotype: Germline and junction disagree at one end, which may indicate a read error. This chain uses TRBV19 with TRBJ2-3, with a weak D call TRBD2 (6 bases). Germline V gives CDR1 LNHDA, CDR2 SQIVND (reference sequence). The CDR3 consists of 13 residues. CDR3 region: CASSMTRTDTQYF. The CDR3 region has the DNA TGCGCCAGTAGTATGACTAGAACAGATACGCAGTATTTT. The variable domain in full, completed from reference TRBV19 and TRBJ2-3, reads DGGITQSPKYLFRKEGQNVTLSCEQNLNHDAMYWYRQDPGQGLRLIYYSQIVNDFQKGDIAEGYSVSREKKESFPLTVTSAQKNPTAFYLCASSMTRTDTQYFGPGTRLTVL.

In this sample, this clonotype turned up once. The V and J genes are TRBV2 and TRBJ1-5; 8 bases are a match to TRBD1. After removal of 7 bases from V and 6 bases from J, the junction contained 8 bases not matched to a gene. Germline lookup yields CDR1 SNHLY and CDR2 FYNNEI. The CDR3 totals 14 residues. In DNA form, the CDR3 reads TGTGCCAGCAAGACAGGGGAAGCTCTTCAGCCCCAGCATTTT. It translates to CASKTGEALQPQHF.